Listed below are T cell receptor beta chains from one sample, sequenced in a study of cytomegalovirus exposure and HLA in healthy donors. TCRdb's copy holds only in-frame clones and misses some; the assay was immunoSEQ multiplex PCR. The sample consists of 120,000 or so clones, roughly 80% of them appearing once. The sample taken for sequencing was PBMCs. These receptors were obtained from a man between 18 and 35 years old in good health and CMV-seronegative. Each CDR3 is given with its conserved first and last residue. The order of the fields is J gene, V gene, clone size, D gene, CDR3 protein, CDR3 DNA. The D gene is left open where the match is weak. For some rows the clone size is stated as once, few or many, or as a class when expanded; others skip it.

TRBJ2-7 | TRBV2 | NA | TRBD1 | CASRGQGRYEQYF | TGTGCCAGCAGGGGACAGGGGAGATACGAGCAGTACTTC
TRBJ1-5 | TRBV9 | NA | TRBD1 | CASSQTGRSNQPQHF | TGTGCCAGCAGCCAGACAGGGAGAAGCAATCAGCCCCAGCATTTT
TRBJ1-2 | TRBV4-3 | NA | NA | CASSPTQGMYGYTF | TGCGCCAGCAGCCCGACCCAGGGGATGTATGGCTACACCTTC
TRBJ1-2 | TRBV2 | NA | NA | CASSPQGQIHYGYTF | TGTGCCAGCAGCCCCCAAGGACAGATCCACTATGGCTACACCTTC
TRBJ2-7 | TRBV28 | NA | TRBD1 | CASSPTHRDRGYEQYF | TGTGCCAGCAGTCCTACGCATCGGGACAGGGGCTACGAGCAGTACTTC
TRBJ1-2 | TRBV5-4 | NA | NA | CASNRGGEIPNYGYTF | TGTGCCAGCAACCGGGGGGGTGAGATTCCTAACTATGGCTACACCTTC
TRBJ2-3 | TRBV6-5 | once | TRBD2 | CASTGGGSTDTQYF | TGTGCCAGCACCGGCGGGGGTAGCACAGATACGCAGTATTTT
TRBJ2-3 | TRBV6-1 | few | TRBD2 | CASSDLAGGPSTDTQYF | TGTGCCAGCAGTGACCTAGCGGGGGGACCTAGCACAGATACGCAGTATTTT
TRBJ1-1 | TRBV11-2 | NA | TRBD1 | CASSTRTGVNTEAFF | TGTGCCAGCAGCACTCGGACAGGGGTGAACACTGAAGCTTTCTTT
TRBJ1-2 | TRBV25-1 | NA | TRBD1 | CASRPDRVHGYTF | TGTGCCAGCAGACCTGACAGGGTCCATGGCTACACCTTC
TRBJ2-2 | TRBV2 | NA | TRBD2 | CASSPLADPITGELFF | TGTGCCAGCAGCCCACTAGCGGACCCTATCACCGGGGAGCTGTTTTTT
TRBJ2-7 | TRBV6-5 | NA | NA | CASSPTTGRYEQYF | TGTGCCAGCAGTCCTACGACAGGGAGGTACGAGCAGTACTTC
TRBJ1-1 | TRBV2 | few | NA | CASSRSLNTEAFF | TGTGCCAGCAGTCGGAGTTTGAACACTGAAGCTTTCTTT
TRBJ1-1 | TRBV7-9 | NA | TRBD1 | CASSSTIQGPPTNTEAFF | TGTGCCAGCAGCTCCACCATACAGGGGCCCCCCACGAACACTGAAGCTTTCTTT
TRBJ2-2 | TRBV5-6 | NA | NA | CASSLWAPNTGELFF | TGTGCCAGCAGCTTGTGGGCCCCGAACACCGGGGAGCTGTTTTTT
TRBJ1-2 | TRBV7-9 | NA | TRBD1 | CASSLEGTGGSGYTF | TGTGCCAGCAGCTTAGAAGGGACAGGGGGAAGTGGCTACACCTTC
TRBJ1-6 | TRBV2 | NA | NA | CASTGGEGFSPLHF | TGTGCCAGCACAGGCGGCGAGGGATTTTCACCCCTCCACTTT
TRBJ2-7 | TRBV5-4 | NA | NA | CASSSTGSYEQYF | TGTGCCAGCAGCAGCACAGGCTCCTACGAGCAGTACTTC
TRBJ2-1 | TRBV7-2 | NA | TRBD2 | CASSPAGGPYNEQFF | TGTGCCAGCAGCCCGGCGGGGGGACCCTACAATGAGCAGTTCTTC
TRBJ2-2 | TRBV9 | NA | TRBD2 | CASRPPGLNTGELFF | TGTGCCAGCAGACCTCCGGGACTAAACACCGGGGAGCTGTTTTTT
TRBJ2-1 | TRBV5-1 | NA | TRBD2 | CASSWAGTSGTNEQFF | TGCGCCAGCAGCTGGGCCGGGACTAGCGGGACGAATGAGCAGTTCTTC
TRBJ2-5 | TRBV7-6 | once | NA | CASSSSQGTETQYF | TGTGCCAGCAGCTCATCCCAGGGTACAGAGACCCAGTACTTC
TRBJ2-1 | TRBV9 | NA | TRBD2 | CASSPRLAANLKEQFF | TGTGCCAGCAGCCCTCGACTAGCGGCGAACCTCAAGGAGCAGTTCTTC
TRBJ2-5 | TRBV5-4 | NA | NA | CASSFGQATGGAQYF | TGTGCCAGCAGCTTCGGACAGGCCACTGGAGGGGCCCAGTACTTC
TRBJ2-1 | TRBV7-9 | NA | TRBD2 | CASSSLAGADNEQFF | TGTGCCAGCAGCTCCTTAGCGGGGGCTGACAATGAGCAGTTCTTC
TRBJ1-2 | TRBV19 | NA | NA | CASSTTGDGYTF | TGTGCCAGTAGTACGACAGGCGATGGCTACACCTTC
TRBJ2-5 | TRBV18 | NA | NA | CASSPSSHPQYF | TGTGCCAGCTCACCCTCAAGCCATCCCCAGTACTTC
TRBJ1-2 | TRBV6-1 | NA | TRBD1 | CASRGQGADYGYTF | TGTGCCTCTAGGGGGCAGGGGGCTGACTATGGCTACACCTTC
TRBJ1-1 | TRBV29-1 | NA | NA | CSVLTGSANTEAFF | TGCAGCGTTCTGACAGGTTCAGCGAACACTGAAGCTTTCTTT
TRBJ2-7 | TRBV5-1 | once | TRBD1 | CASSLDLTGALTYEQYF | TGCGCCAGCAGCTTGGATCTAACAGGGGCACTTACCTACGAGCAGTACTTC
TRBJ2-5 | TRBV6-5 | NA | NA | CASRQGGEQYF | TGTGCCAGCAGACAGGGTGGGGAGCAGTACTTC
TRBJ2-1 | TRBV7-2 | NA | NA | CASSFYRGGGGEQFF | TGTGCCAGCAGCTTCTATAGGGGGGGAGGGGGTGAGCAGTTCTTC
TRBJ2-7 | TRBV12-5 | NA | NA | CASGIPVRQYF | TGTGCTAGTGGCATCCCTGTGCGGCAGTACTTC
TRBJ1-2 | TRBV7-2 | NA | TRBD1 | CASSFGTGPEGYTF | TGTGCCAGCAGCTTCGGGACAGGCCCGGAGGGCTACACCTTC
TRBJ1-3 | TRBV6-6 | NA | TRBD1 | CASSNDRVTKNTIYF | TGTGCCAGCAGTAACGACAGGGTAACCAAGAACACCATATATTTT
TRBJ1-2 | TRBV9 | NA | TRBD1 | CASSQGQGNYYGYTF | TGTGCCAGCAGCCAGGGACAGGGAAACTACTATGGCTACACCTTC
TRBJ1-6 | TRBV9 | NA | NA | CASTLTGEAAPSPLHF | TGTGCCAGCACCTTGACAGGTGAGGCGGCGCCTTCACCCCTCCACTTT
TRBJ2-7 | TRBV6-1 | NA | NA | CASIYSHGGQYF | TGTGCCAGCATCTATTCCCACGGTGGGCAGTACTTC